This T cell receptor (beta chain) was documented in a study of T cell responses to AZD1222 COVID-19 vaccine. Study outcomes and limitations: Repertoire sampling occurred only after the peak T cell response.

Profiling relied on immunoSEQ multiplex PCR, and the TCRdb table lists in-frame clones only, not all of them. The repertoire includes approximately 77,000 clones, roughly 90% of them detected once, and approximately 4.5% sits in the top ten. In this sample, this clone turned up once. Its antigen is not identified. This CDR3 is built from 15 residues. V was cut by 0 bases and J by 6 bases, with 12 bases left in between. The origin of this receptor is an adult who received the AZD1222 COVID-19 vaccine. The material sequenced was peripheral blood, taken 28 days after the second AZD1222 dose. The chain employs TRBV23-1 and TRBJ1-5; possibly TRBD1 for D (5 bases). TRBV23-1 is flagged as an ORF with uncertain function. The DNA for the CDR3 is TGCGCCAGCAGTCAATCGGGTGGGGGGGGTCAGCCCCAGCATTTT. Its protein is CASSQSGGGGQPQHF.